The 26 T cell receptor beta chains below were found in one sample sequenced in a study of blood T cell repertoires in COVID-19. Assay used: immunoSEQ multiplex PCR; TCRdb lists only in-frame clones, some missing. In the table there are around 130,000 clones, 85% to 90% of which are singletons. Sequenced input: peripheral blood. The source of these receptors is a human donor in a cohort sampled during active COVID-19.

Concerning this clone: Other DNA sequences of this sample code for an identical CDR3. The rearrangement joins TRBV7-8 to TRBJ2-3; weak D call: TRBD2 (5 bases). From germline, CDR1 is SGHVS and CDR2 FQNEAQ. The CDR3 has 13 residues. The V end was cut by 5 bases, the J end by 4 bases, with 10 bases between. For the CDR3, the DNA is TGTGCCAGCAGCCCACCGAGGGCAGATACGCAGTATTTT. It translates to CASSPPRADTQYF.

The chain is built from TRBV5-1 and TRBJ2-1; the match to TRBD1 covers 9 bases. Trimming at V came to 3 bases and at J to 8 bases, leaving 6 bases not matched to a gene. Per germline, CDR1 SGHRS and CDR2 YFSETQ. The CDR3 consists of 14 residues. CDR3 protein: CASSWDREVDEQFF. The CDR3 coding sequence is TGCGCCAGCAGCTGGGACAGGGAGGTGGATGAGCAGTTCTTC.

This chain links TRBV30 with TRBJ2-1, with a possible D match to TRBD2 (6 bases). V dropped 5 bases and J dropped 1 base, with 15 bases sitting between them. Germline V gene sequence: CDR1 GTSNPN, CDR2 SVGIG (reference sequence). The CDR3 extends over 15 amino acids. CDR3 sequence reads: CAWGPGVWSYNEQFF. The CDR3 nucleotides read TGTGCCTGGGGACCGGGAGTTTGGTCCTACAATGAGCAGTTCTTC.

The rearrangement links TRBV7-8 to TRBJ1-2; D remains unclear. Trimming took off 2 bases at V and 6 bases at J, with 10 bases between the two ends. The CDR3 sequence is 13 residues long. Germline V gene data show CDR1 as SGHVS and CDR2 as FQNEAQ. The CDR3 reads CASSLRRWDGYTF. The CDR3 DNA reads TGTGCCAGCAGCTTACGCAGGTGGGATGGCTACACCTTC.

CDR3 loop: CASRPGQSNEKLFF. For the CDR3, the DNA is TGTGCCAGCAGGCCCGGACAGAGTAATGAAAAACTGTTTTTT. The V and J genes are TRBV6-6 and TRBJ1-4; a possible D gene is TRBD1 (6 bases). CDR1 MNHNY and CDR2 SVGAGI come from the germline V gene (reference sequence). Trimming took off 6 bases at V and 4 bases at J, with 12 bases between the two ends. The CDR3 is made up of 14 amino acids.

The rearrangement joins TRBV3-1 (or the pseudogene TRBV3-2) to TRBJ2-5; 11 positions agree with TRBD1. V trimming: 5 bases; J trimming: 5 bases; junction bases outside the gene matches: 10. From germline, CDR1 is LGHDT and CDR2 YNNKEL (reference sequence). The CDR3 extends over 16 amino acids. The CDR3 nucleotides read TGTGCCAGCAGCGCGAAGGACAGGGGGCGCGACGAGACCCAGTACTTC. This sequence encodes CASSAKDRGRDETQYF.

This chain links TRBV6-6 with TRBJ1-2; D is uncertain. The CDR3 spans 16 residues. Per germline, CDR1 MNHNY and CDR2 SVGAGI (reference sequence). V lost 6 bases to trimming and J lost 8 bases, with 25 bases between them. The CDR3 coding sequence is TGTGCCAGCAGCGCCCTCGACACTCCATTCGAGGGCGGCTACACCTTC. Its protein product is CASSALDTPFEGGYTF.

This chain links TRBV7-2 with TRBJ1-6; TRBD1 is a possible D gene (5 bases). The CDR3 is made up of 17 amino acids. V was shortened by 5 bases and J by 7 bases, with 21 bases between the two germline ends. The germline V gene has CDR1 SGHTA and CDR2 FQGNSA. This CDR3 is CASSLRRGNSMNSPLHF. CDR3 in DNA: TGTGCCAGCAGCCTTAGAAGGGGAAATTCGATGAATTCACCCCTCCACTTT.

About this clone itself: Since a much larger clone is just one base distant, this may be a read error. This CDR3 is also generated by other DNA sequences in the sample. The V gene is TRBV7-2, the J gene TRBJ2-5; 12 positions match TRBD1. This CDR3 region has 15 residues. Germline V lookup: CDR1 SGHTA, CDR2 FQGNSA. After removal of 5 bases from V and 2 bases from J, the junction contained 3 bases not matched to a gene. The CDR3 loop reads CASSRDRGRQETQYF. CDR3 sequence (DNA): TGTGCCAGCAGCCGGGACAGGGGGCGGCAAGAGACCCAGTACTTC.

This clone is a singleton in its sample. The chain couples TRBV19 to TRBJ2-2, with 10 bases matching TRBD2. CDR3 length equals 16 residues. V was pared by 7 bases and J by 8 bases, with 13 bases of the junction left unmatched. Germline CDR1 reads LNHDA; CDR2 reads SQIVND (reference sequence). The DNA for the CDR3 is TGTGCCAGTACAAACGAAGCGGGAGGGCCTCGGGGGGAGCTGTTTTTT. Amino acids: CASTNEAGGPRGELFF.

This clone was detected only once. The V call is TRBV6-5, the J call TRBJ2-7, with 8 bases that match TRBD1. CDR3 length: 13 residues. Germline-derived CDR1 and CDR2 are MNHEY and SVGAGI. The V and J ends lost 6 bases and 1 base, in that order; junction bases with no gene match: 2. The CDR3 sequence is CASSGTGSYEQYV. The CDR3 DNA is TGTGCCAGCAGCGGGACAGGTTCCTACGAGCAGTACGTC.

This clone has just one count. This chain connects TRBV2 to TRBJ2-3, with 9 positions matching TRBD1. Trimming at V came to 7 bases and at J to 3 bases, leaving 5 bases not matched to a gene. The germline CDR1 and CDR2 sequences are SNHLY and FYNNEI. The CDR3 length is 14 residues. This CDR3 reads CASIEGQGTDTQYF. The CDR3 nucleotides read TGTGCCAGCATAGAGGGACAGGGAACAGATACGCAGTATTTT.

The CDR3 DNA reads as TGTGCCAGCAGCCAACTTCCGGGGGAGCATGGAAACACCATATATTTT. Translated: CASSQLPGEHGNTIYF. The V and J genes are TRBV14 and TRBJ1-3, with D possibly TRBD1 on 5 matching bases. V dropped 2 bases and J dropped 3 bases, with 14 bases sitting between them. The CDR3 sequence is 16 residues long. The germline V gene encodes CDR1 SGHDN and CDR2 FVKESK.

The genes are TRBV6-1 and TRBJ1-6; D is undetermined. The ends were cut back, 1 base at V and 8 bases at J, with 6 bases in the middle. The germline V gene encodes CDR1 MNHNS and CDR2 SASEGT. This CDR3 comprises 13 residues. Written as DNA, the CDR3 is TGTGCCAGCAGTGAAGATTCGGATTCACCCCTCCACTTT. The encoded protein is CASSEDSDSPLHF.

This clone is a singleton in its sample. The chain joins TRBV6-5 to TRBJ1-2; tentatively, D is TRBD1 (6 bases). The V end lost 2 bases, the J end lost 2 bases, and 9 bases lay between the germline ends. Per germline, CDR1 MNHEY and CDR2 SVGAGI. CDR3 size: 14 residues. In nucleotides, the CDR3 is TGTGCCAGCAGTTACGGCAGGGGCAACTATGGCTACACCTTC. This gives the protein CASSYGRGNYGYTF.

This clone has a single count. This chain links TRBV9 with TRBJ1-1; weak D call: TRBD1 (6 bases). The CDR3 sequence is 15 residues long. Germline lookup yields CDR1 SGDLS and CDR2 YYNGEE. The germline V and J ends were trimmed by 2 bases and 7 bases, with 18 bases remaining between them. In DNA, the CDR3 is TGTGCCAGCAGCGTGGGGGCGAGGGTCTCGGGTGAAGCTTTCTTT. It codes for CASSVGARVSGEAFF.

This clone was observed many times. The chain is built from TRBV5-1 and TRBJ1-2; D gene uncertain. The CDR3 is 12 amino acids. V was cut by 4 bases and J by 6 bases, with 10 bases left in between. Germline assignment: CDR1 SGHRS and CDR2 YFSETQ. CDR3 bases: TGCGCCAGCAGCCCAGAAAATGATGGCTACACCTTC. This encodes CASSPENDGYTF.

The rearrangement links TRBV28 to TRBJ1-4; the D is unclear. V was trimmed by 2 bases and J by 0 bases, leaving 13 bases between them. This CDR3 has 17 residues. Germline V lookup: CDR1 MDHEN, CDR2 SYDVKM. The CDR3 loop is CASSLRLAVTTNEKLFF. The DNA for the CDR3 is TGTGCCAGCAGTTTAAGGCTGGCGGTAACAACTAATGAAAAACTGTTTTTT.

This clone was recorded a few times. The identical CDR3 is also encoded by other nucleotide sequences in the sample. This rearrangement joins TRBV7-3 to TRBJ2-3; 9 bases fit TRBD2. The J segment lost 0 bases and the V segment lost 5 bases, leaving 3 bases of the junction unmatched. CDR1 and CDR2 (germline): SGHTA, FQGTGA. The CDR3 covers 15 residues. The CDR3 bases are TGTGCCAGCAGCCAAGCGGGGGGTAGCACAGATACGCAGTATTTT. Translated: CASSQAGGSTDTQYF.

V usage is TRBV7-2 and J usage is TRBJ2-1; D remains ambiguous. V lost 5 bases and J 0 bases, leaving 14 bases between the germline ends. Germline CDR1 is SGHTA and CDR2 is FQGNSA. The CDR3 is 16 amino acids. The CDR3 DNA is TGTGCCAGCAGCGAAGTGGCACGGGTCTCCTACAATGAGCAGTTCTTC. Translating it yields CASSEVARVSYNEQFF.

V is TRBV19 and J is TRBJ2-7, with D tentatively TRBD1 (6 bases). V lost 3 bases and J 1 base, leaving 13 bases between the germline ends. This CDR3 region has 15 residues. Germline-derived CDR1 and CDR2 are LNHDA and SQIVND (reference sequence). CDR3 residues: CASSILGALSYEQYF. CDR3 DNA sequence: TGTGCCAGTAGTATTTTGGGGGCTTTATCCTACGAGCAGTACTTC. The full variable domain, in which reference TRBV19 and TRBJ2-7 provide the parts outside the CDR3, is DGGITQSPKYLFRKEGQNVTLSCEQNLNHDAMYWYRQDPGQGLRLIYYSQIVNDFQKGDIAEGYSVSREKKESFPLTVTSAQKNPTAFYLCASSILGALSYEQYFGPGTRLTVT.

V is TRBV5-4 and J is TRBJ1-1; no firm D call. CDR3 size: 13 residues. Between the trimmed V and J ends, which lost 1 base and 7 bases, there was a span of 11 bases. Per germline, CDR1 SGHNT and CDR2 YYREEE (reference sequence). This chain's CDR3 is CASSLPTKYEAFF. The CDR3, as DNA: TGTGCCAGCAGCTTGCCCACAAAATATGAAGCTTTCTTT. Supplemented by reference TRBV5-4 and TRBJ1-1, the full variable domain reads ETGVTQSPTHLIKTRGQQVTLRCSSQSGHNTVSWYQQALGQGPQFIFQYYREEENGRGNFPPRFSGLQFPNYSSELNVNALELDDSALYLCASSLPTKYEAFFGQGTRLTVV.

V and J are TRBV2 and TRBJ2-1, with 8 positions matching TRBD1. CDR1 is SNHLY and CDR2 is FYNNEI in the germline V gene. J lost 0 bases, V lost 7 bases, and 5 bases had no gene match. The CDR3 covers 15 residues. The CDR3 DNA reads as TGTGCCAGCAAGGTCCAGGGGGCCTCCTACAATGAGCAGTTCTTC. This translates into CASKVQGASYNEQFF.

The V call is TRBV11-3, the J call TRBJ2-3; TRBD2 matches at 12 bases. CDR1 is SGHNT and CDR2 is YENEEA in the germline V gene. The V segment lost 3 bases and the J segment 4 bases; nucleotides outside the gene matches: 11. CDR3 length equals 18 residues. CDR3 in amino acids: CASSFKRLAGEGADTQYF. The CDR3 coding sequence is TGTGCCAGCAGCTTCAAACGACTAGCGGGAGAGGGGGCAGATACGCAGTATTTT.

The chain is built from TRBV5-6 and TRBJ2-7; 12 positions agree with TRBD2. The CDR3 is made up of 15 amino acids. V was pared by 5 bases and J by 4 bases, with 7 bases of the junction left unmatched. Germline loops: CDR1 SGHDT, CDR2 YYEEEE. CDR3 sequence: CASRKLAGGVYEQYF. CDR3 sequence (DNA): TGTGCCAGCAGGAAACTAGCGGGGGGAGTGTACGAGCAGTACTTC. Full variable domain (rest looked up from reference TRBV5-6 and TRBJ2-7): DAGVTQSPTHLIKTRGQQVTLRCSPKSGHDTVSWYQQALGQGPQFIFQYYEEEERQRGNFPDRFSGHQFPNYSSELNVNALLLGDSALYLCASRKLAGGVYEQYFGPGTRLTVT.

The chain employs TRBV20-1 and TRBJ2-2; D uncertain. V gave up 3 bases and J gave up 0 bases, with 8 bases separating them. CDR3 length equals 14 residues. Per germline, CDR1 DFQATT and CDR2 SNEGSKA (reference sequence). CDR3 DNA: TGCAGTGCTAGTCGGCAGGCGAACACCGGGGAGCTGTTTTTT. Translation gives CSASRQANTGELFF.